This TCR beta chain was captured in a study of T cells in Graves' hyperthyroidism and ophthalmopathy. Using RNA transcripts as the source, TCR beta CDR3 regions were amplified. When the TCR CDR3 underwent first-round RT-PCR, the HTBI primer set was used. One entry per CDR3 protein results from TCRdb running MiXCR on the multiplex PCR reads. The sample shows approximately 590,000 distinct CDR3 sequences, approximately 44% of them seen only once. Study-level points and caveats: Blood also showed most of the thyroid clonotypes that were expanded above 0.001.

The authors deemed Graves' hyperthyroidism stable absent ophthalmopathy progression within 18 months. On this clonotype itself: The target antigen is unknown.

Germline V lookup: CDR1 SSHAT, CDR2 FNYEAQ (reference sequence). The CDR3 is 14 amino acids. V dropped 5 bases and J dropped 3; count of bases not matched to a gene: 6. Sequenced input: peripheral blood or thyroid tissue (not recorded which). The rearrangement uses TRBV7-7 and TRBJ2-7; 8 bases line up with TRBD2. The sequence derives from a woman aged 18-29 years with Graves' hyperthyroidism. The CDR3 DNA follows: TGTGCCAGCAGCCTCTCTAGCGGGCTCTACGAGCAGTACTTC. It encodes CASSLSSGLYEQYF.